The 16 T cell receptor beta chains below were found in one sample sequenced in a study of T cell repertoires in cytomegalovirus infection (dated by TCRdb to between 2017 and 2020). Reads for this sample came from an Illumina HiSeq 1500. TCRdb reanalyzed the raw reads on its own, using fastp at Q25 for trimming and MiXCR for clone calling, and kept in-frame beta chains. Each record represents a unique CDR3 protein, reported with the most common genes and DNA among its rows. This sample lists roughly 87,000 distinct CDR3 sequences; less than 30% were detected once. Jointly, the top ten make up roughly 71% of the sample. What the treatment or condition label conveys for this sample: in vitro stimulation with specific CMV peptide epitopes to enrich CMV-specific T cells. Their antigens are not known. The input for sequencing was CD8+ T cells from cultured PBMCs, taken from culture after CMV antigen stimulation. These receptors were collected from a human donor in good health (CMV status not recorded). Some clones in this sample may be carry-over from other donors' samples.

This clonotype was found many times. The rearrangement uses TRBV7-9 and TRBJ2-1, with D unresolved. Trimming left V 2 bases short and J 2 bases short, with 1 base between. This CDR3 has 12 residues. The germline gives CDR1 SEHNR, CDR2 FQNEAQ (reference sequence). CDR3: CASSLTYNEQFF. As DNA, the CDR3 is TGTGCCAGCAGCTTAACCTACAATGAGCAGTTCTTC. The whole variable domain, filled in from reference TRBV7-9 and TRBJ2-1, reads DTGVSQNPRHKITKRGQNVTFRCDPISEHNRLYWYRQTLGQGPEFLTYFQNEAQLEKSRLLSDRFSAERPKGSFSTLEIQRTEQGDSAMYLCASSLTYNEQFFGPGTRLTVL.

The chain recombines TRBV19 with TRBJ1-5, with 12 bases identical to TRBD1. With 3 bases clipped from V and 5 bases from J, the junction kept 2 bases outside the gene matches. The germline V gene encodes CDR1 LNHDA and CDR2 SQIVND (reference sequence). The CDR3 is 15 amino acids. The CDR3 loop is CASSIGTGGDQPQHF. CDR3 DNA: TGTGCCAGTAGTATCGGGACAGGGGGCGATCAGCCCCAGCATTTT. Variable domain in full (rest from reference TRBV19 and TRBJ1-5): DGGITQSPKYLFRKEGQNVTLSCEQNLNHDAMYWYRQDPGQGLRLIYYSQIVNDFQKGDIAEGYSVSREKKESFPLTVTSAQKNPTAFYLCASSIGTGGDQPQHFGDGTRLSIL.

This clonotype has a handful of counts. The chain carries TRBV14 and TRBJ2-7, with D possibly being TRBD2 (6 bases). CDR1 SGHDN and CDR2 FVKESK come from the germline V gene. This CDR3 is built from 14 residues. Trimming cost V 6 bases and J 4 bases, with 16 bases left between them. The CDR3, as DNA: TGTGCCAGCAGGCGCAGTGGAGGGCTGTACGAGCAGTACTTC. Its protein product is CASRRSGGLYEQYF.

V gene TRBV7-2 combines with J gene TRBJ2-6; D remains unclear. V was clipped by 4 bases and J by 2 bases, with 15 bases between them. From germline, CDR1 is SGHTA and CDR2 FQGNSA. The CDR3 has 17 residues. The chain's CDR3 is CASSSFWTDPGANVLTF. The CDR3 nucleotides are TGTGCCAGCAGCTCTTTCTGGACGGATCCTGGGGCCAACGTCCTGACTTTC.

The table lists this clonotype with a few counts. The CDR3 spells CASRIQGDEQFF. Here the CDR3 DNA reads TGTGCCAGTAGGATTCAGGGGGATGAGCAGTTCTTC. V usage is TRBV19 and J usage is TRBJ2-1, with 7 bases fitting TRBD1. Germline V gene sequence: CDR1 LNHDA, CDR2 SQIVND (reference sequence). The length of the CDR3 is 12 residues. The J segment lost 8 bases and the V segment lost 6 bases, leaving 4 bases of the junction unmatched.

This sequence joins TRBV12-3 or TRBV12-4 and TRBJ2-1, with D perhaps TRBD1 or TRBD2 (6 bases each). With 6 bases removed from V and 15 bases from J, the gap between germline ends came to 21 bases. The CDR3 contains 13 residues. The CDR3 DNA reads TGTGCCAGCAGGGCGGGACAAACGGCGAGCATGTTCTTC. This encodes CASRAGQTASMFF.

The genes are TRBV12-3 or TRBV12-4 and TRBJ2-2; D may correspond to TRBD1 or TRBD2 (5 bases each). The germline V and J ends were trimmed by 5 bases and 2 bases, with 21 bases remaining between them. This CDR3 region has 18 residues. The CDR3 nucleotides read TGTGCCAGCAGTCCGGTAACAATAGGGGACGCCAACACCGGGGAGCTGTTTTTT. Its protein product is CASSPVTIGDANTGELFF.

The chain carries TRBV2 and TRBJ2-2; 7 bases are shared with TRBD1. V trimming: 3 bases; J trimming: 1 base; junction bases outside the gene matches: 2. Germline CDR1 SNHLY, CDR2 FYNNEI. The CDR3 extends over 15 amino acids. CDR3 nucleotide sequence: TGTGCCAGCAGTGACGGGACAGTGAACACCGGGGAGCTGTTTTTT. Its protein is CASSDGTVNTGELFF.

Turning to this clonotype: Relative to the germline gene, one junction end is altered; a read error may explain this. The rearrangement joins TRBV7-6 to TRBJ1-4; a possible D gene is TRBD1 (5 bases). This CDR3 has 16 residues. Germline CDR1 reads SGHVS; CDR2 reads FNYEAQ. The CDR3 is CASSLAHGATNDKLFF. The CDR3 nucleotides are TGTGCCAGCAGCTTAGCGCACGGGGCTACTAATGACAAACTGTTTTTT.

Details on this clonotype: A read error may be the cause here, since a much bigger clone is one base away. The chain's CDR3 is CASRLEASSIDTQYF. Here the CDR3 DNA reads TGTGCCAGCAGATTGGAGGCTTCTAGCATAGATACGCAGTATTTT. The V and J genes are TRBV7-6 and TRBJ2-3; D possibly corresponds to TRBD2 (5 bases). Germline CDR1 is SGHVS and CDR2 is FNYEAQ. The CDR3 is 15 residues long.

J is TRBJ2-1 and V is TRBV3-1; 8 nucleotides match TRBD1. The junction had 4 bases not matched to a gene; V was cut back by 4 bases and J by 5 bases. CDR3 size: 14 residues. Germline V gives CDR1 LGHDT, CDR2 YNNKEL (reference sequence). CDR3 amino acids: CASSPWTGHNEQFF. The DNA for the CDR3 is TGTGCCAGCAGCCCCTGGACAGGGCACAATGAGCAGTTCTTC.

The chain joins TRBV5-1 to TRBJ2-1, with TRBD2 matching over 9 bases. V trimming: 7 bases; J trimming: 0 bases; junction bases outside the gene matches: 11. Germline CDR1 is SGHRS and CDR2 is YFSETQ. The CDR3 has 17 amino acids. CDR3 protein: CASYRLAGGSSYNEQFF. CDR3 sequence (DNA): TGCGCCAGCTACCGGCTGGCGGGGGGGAGCTCCTACAATGAGCAGTTCTTC.

This clonotype has a count of ten or more. The V gene is TRBV7-2, the J gene TRBJ1-3, with D unclear. Germline-derived CDR1 and CDR2 are SGHTA and FQGNSA. This CDR3 has 15 residues. V lost 7 bases to trimming and J lost 2 bases, with 15 bases between them. The CDR3 here is CASTPLMLAGNTIYF. CDR3 DNA: TGTGCCAGCACCCCACTAATGCTGGCTGGAAACACCATATATTTT.

This clonotype has only a few counts. V and J are TRBV20-1 and TRBJ2-7; 8 bases align to TRBD2. V gave up 5 bases and J gave up 0 bases; unmatched junction bases: 9. CDR3 length: 15 residues. Germline V gene lookup returns CDR1 DFQATT and CDR2 SNEGSKA (reference sequence). CDR3 residues: CSAFDSGGPSYEQYF. In nucleotides, the CDR3 is TGCAGTGCTTTCGACAGCGGGGGACCCTCCTACGAGCAGTACTTC.

This clonotype has more than one count but fewer than ten. V gene TRBV7-6 combines with J gene TRBJ2-7; TRBD2 aligns across 8 bases. The CDR3 covers 13 residues. The germline gives CDR1 SGHVS, CDR2 FNYEAQ. The ends lost 5 bases at V and 5 bases at J; junction bases unmatched: 5. CDR3 nucleotide sequence: TGTGCCAGCAGCGTGGGACTAGTCAACGAGCAGTACTTC. It specifies CASSVGLVNEQYF.

The rearrangement uses TRBV12-3 or TRBV12-4 and TRBJ1-2; D ambiguous. The V end lost 0 bases, the J end lost 3 bases, and 8 bases lay between the germline ends. CDR3 length: 14 amino acids. The CDR3 DNA is TGTGCCAGCAGTTTAGCTAACACTTACTATGGCTACACCTTC. Translated: CASSLANTYYGYTF.